Each of the 18 T cell receptor beta chains below was sequenced from the same sample in a study of cytomegalovirus exposure and HLA in healthy donors. PCR employed 60 Vbeta and 13 Jbeta primers. Profiling relied on immunoSEQ multiplex PCR, and the TCRdb table lists in-frame clones only, not all of them. Of more than 95,000 clones listed, about 80% are singletons. Sequences were obtained from PBMCs. These receptor sequences come from a man in his forties or fifties in good health and CMV-seropositive.

The chain uses TRBV30 and TRBJ2-3; TRBD2 aligns across 10 bases. The CDR3 runs 16 residues. J lost 5 bases, V lost 0 bases, and 8 bases had no gene match. Germline V gene lookup returns CDR1 GTSNPN and CDR2 SVGIG (reference sequence). The CDR3 here is CAWSVLSGGAKDTQYF. CDR3 nucleotide sequence: TGTGCCTGGAGTGTCCTGAGCGGGGGGGCCAAAGATACGCAGTATTTT.

The chain carries TRBV28 and TRBJ1-2; the D is unclear. In germline, CDR1 is MDHEN, CDR2 SYDVKM. The CDR3 length is 15 residues. V was cut by 6 bases and J by 8 bases, with 22 bases left in between. Here the CDR3 DNA reads TGTGCCAGCAGCTACCCGAGACATTCCCCGTCGGGCTACACCTTC. It codes for CASSYPRHSPSGYTF.

V is TRBV4-1 and J is TRBJ2-2; 11 nucleotides align to TRBD1. The germline CDR1 and CDR2 sequences are MGHRA and YSYEKL. V trimming: 1 base; J trimming: 4 bases; junction bases outside the gene matches: 5. The CDR3 covers 17 residues. This CDR3 is CASSQGPGTGGTGELFF. The CDR3 region has the DNA TGCGCCAGCAGCCAAGGTCCCGGGACAGGGGGCACCGGGGAGCTGTTTTTT.

This sequence joins TRBV7-2 and TRBJ2-5, with 7 bases identical to TRBD1. The CDR3 is 13 amino acids. Germline V lookup: CDR1 SGHTA, CDR2 FQGNSA. The V and J ends lost 5 bases and 2 bases, in that order; junction bases with no gene match: 2. CDR3 in amino acids: CASSRGQQETQYF. The CDR3, as DNA: TGTGCCAGCAGCCGGGGACAGCAAGAGACCCAGTACTTC.

V and J are TRBV27 and TRBJ2-7; 13 positions agree with TRBD2. V lost 2 bases and J lost 5; bases outside the gene matches: 9. Germline values: CDR1 MNHEY, CDR2 SMNVEV (reference sequence). The CDR3 is 17 residues long. CDR3 nucleotides: TGTGCCAGCAGTTTAAGTTGGACTAGCGGGAGAGTAAACGAGCAGTACTTC. This translates into CASSLSWTSGRVNEQYF.

The V gene is TRBV7-2, the J gene TRBJ2-5; D is undetermined. Germline V gene lookup returns CDR1 SGHTA and CDR2 FQGNSA. The V end was cut by 2 bases, the J end by 4 bases, with 5 bases between. There are 12 residues in the CDR3. CDR3 nucleotides: TGTGCCAGCAGCTTAAACGGAGAGACCCAGTACTTC. Translated: CASSLNGETQYF.

The rearrangement uses TRBV7-8 and TRBJ1-5, with 7 bases lining up with TRBD1. The CDR3 has 13 amino acids. Trimming cost V 8 bases and J 4 bases; bases outside gene matches: 5. The germline gives CDR1 SGHVS, CDR2 FQNEAQ. CDR3: CASRDSENQPQHF. CDR3 DNA: TGTGCCAGCCGGGACAGTGAAAATCAGCCCCAGCATTTT.

The chain combines TRBV11-3 with TRBJ1-4; D possibly corresponds to TRBD1 (5 bases). Trimming shortened V by 2 bases and J by 8 bases, and 6 bases separated the two germline ends. The germline gives CDR1 SGHNT, CDR2 YENEEA. CDR3 size: 12 residues. The CDR3: CASSLRGEKLFF. For the CDR3, the DNA is TGTGCCAGCAGCTTACGGGGGGAAAAACTGTTTTTT. The full variable domain, its missing parts supplied by reference TRBV11-3 and TRBJ1-4, is EAGVVQSPRYKIIEKKQPVAFWCNPISGHNTLYWYLQNLGQGPELLIRYENEEAVDDSQLPKDRFSAERLKGVDSTLKIQPAELGDSAVYLCASSLRGEKLFFGSGTQLSVL.

The genes are TRBV10-3 and TRBJ1-2; perhaps TRBD1 as D (6 bases). Trimming removed 7 bases from V and 4 bases from J, with 13 bases in between. This CDR3 comprises 13 residues. Germline CDR1 is ENHRY and CDR2 is SYGVKD. DNA for the CDR3: TGTGCCATCACCGACAGGACGGGCTATGGCTACACCTTC. Translated: CAITDRTGYGYTF.

V gene TRBV7-9 combines with J gene TRBJ2-5; TRBD2 agrees at 11 bases. Germline V lookup: CDR1 SEHNR, CDR2 FQNEAQ (reference sequence). The CDR3 covers 16 residues. V was clipped by 5 bases and J by 4 bases; unmatched bases: 9. The CDR3 loop reads CASSRASLAGAETQYF. CDR3 sequence (DNA): TGTGCCAGCAGCCGCGCCTCACTAGCGGGAGCAGAGACCCAGTACTTC.

This clone appeared a single time. The chain carries TRBV6-5 and TRBJ2-7; 10 bases line up with TRBD1. The V and J ends lost 7 bases and 7 bases, in that order; junction bases with no gene match: 13. The CDR3 loop spans 15 amino acids. CDR1 and CDR2 from the germline V gene are MNHEY and SVGAGI. The CDR3 nucleotides are TGTGCCAGCACCACCTCCGGGACAGGGGTTGAAGAGCAGTACTTC. Translation gives CASTTSGTGVEEQYF.

Regarding this clone: A read error is likely, as this CDR3 ends without the conserved phenylalanine or tryptophan. The chain is built from TRBV28 and TRBJ1-6; TRBD1 matches 7 bases. J gave up 9 bases and V 5 bases, and 10 bases lay outside the gene matches. Germline V CDR1 and CDR2: MDHEN, SYDVKM. This CDR3 region has 15 residues. In DNA form, the CDR3 reads TGTGCCAGCAGTACCCCGACAGGGAACGGTTCACCCCTCCACCTT. It encodes CASSTPTGNGSPLHL.

The chain couples TRBV7-2 to TRBJ2-5; D unclear. This CDR3 is built from 13 residues. V lost 5 bases, J lost 2 bases, and 9 bases lay in between. Germline CDR1 and CDR2: SGHTA and FQGNSA. The CDR3 loop reads CASSLARQETQYF. The CDR3 DNA sequence: TGTGCCAGCAGCCTCGCGAGGCAAGAGACCCAGTACTTC.

The rearrangement joins TRBV5-4 to TRBJ2-7, with D tentatively TRBD1 (6 bases). There are 13 residues in the CDR3. V was pared by 4 bases and J by 5 bases, with 13 bases between. In germline, CDR1 is SGHNT, CDR2 YYREEE (reference sequence). The CDR3 coding sequence is TGTGCCAGCAGCCGTACAGGGAACCACGAGCAGTACTTC. Residues: CASSRTGNHEQYF.

This clone has just one count. V is TRBV19 and J is TRBJ2-7, with a weak D call TRBD1 (6 bases). Germline V CDR1 and CDR2: LNHDA, SQIVND (reference sequence). The CDR3 runs to 14 residues. The germline V and J ends were trimmed by 5 bases and 5 bases, with 16 bases remaining between them. The CDR3 spells CASSRRGIIDEQYF. DNA of the CDR3: TGTGCCAGTAGTCGCAGGGGCATCATCGACGAGCAGTACTTC. Looking up the rest from reference TRBV19 and TRBJ2-7 gives the full variable domain: DGGITQSPKYLFRKEGQNVTLSCEQNLNHDAMYWYRQDPGQGLRLIYYSQIVNDFQKGDIAEGYSVSREKKESFPLTVTSAQKNPTAFYLCASSRRGIIDEQYFGPGTRLTVT.

This chain uses TRBV28 with TRBJ2-7; 9 nucleotides match TRBD1. V lost 6 bases to trimming and J lost 7 bases; unmatched junction nucleotides: 10. Germline V CDR1 and CDR2: MDHEN, SYDVKM. The CDR3 is 14 amino acids. The CDR3 sequence: CASSPGTGFGEQYF. CDR3 coding DNA: TGTGCCAGCAGCCCCGGGACAGGGTTTGGAGAGCAGTACTTC. Together with reference TRBV28 and TRBJ2-7, the CDR3 gives the full variable domain: DVKVTQSSRYLVKRTGEKVFLECVQDMDHENMFWYRQDPGLGLRLIYFSYDVKMKEKGDIPEGYSVSREKKERFSLILESASTNQTSMYLCASSPGTGFGEQYFGPGTRLTVT.

The genes are TRBV7-9 and TRBJ1-2; possibly TRBD1 for D (5 bases). In germline, CDR1 is SEHNR, CDR2 FQNEAQ (reference sequence). V was clipped by 5 bases and J by 5 bases, with 18 bases between them. The CDR3 covers 15 residues. DNA of the CDR3: TGTGCCAGCAGCCTACCGGGGGGTCGTGTATATGGCTACACCTTC. It specifies CASSLPGGRVYGYTF.

This chain connects TRBV5-4 to TRBJ2-1; 11 nucleotides align to TRBD2. Germline trimming cut 2 bases from V and 1 base from J; bases unmatched to any gene: 5. This CDR3 has 17 amino acids. Germline V gene sequence: CDR1 SGHNT, CDR2 YYREEE (reference sequence). The CDR3 protein is CASSFGLAGGSYNEQFF. CDR3 nucleotide sequence: TGTGCCAGCAGCTTCGGGCTAGCGGGGGGTTCCTACAATGAGCAGTTCTTC.